This T cell receptor (beta chain) was profiled in a study of CXCR3-negative and CXCR3-positive naive CD8 T cells. Remarks on this clonotype: Its antigen remains unidentified.

Sorting yielded triplicates of 300,000 cells for each CD8+ T cell subset. CD45RO-CCR7+CD27+CD95- cells counted as naive CD8+ T cells. Germline V gene data show CDR1 as LGHNA and CDR2 as YSLEER. The CDR3 contains 13 residues. General observations from the study: Sequencing showed both naive subsets with comparably high diversity, and memory CD8+ cells much lower. CXCR3-positive naive cells had more hydrophobic TRB CDR3s than CXCR3-negative naive cells. Fresh PBMCs were used in most assays, and CXCR3 expression partially decreased after cryopreservation.

Carrying UMI labels, the TRB cDNA libraries were prepared through 5' RACE. TCRdb reprocessed the 5' RACE reads, keeping one entry per CDR3 protein, no DNA. This table holds 100,000 to 150,000 distinct CDR3 sequences. The chain carries TRBV4-3 and TRBJ2-3. Sequenced sample: naive CXCR3+ CD8+ T cells from blood. The subset denotes: CD45RO-CCR7+CD27+CD95- naive CD8+ T cells expressing CXCR3 (TNR3+). The TCR originated in a human donor in good health. Some clones in this sample may be carry-over from other donors' samples. Here the CDR3 reads CASSPPLMDTQYF.